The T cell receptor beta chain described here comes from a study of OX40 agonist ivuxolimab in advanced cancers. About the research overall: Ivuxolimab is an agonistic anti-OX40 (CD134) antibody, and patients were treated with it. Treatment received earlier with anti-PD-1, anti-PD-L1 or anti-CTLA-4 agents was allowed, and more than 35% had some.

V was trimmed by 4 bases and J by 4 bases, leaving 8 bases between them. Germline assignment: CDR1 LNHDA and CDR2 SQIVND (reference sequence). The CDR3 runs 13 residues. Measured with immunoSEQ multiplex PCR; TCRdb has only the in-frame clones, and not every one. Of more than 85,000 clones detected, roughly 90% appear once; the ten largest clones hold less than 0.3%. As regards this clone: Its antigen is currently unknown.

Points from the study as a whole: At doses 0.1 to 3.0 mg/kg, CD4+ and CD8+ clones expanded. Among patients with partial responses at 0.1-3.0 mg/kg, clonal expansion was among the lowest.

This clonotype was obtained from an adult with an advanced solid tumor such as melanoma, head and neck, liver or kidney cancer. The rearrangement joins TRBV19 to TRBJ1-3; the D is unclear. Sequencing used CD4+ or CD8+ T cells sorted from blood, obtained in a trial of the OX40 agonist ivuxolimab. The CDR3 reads CASSTLVGNTIYF. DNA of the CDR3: TGTGCCAGTAGTACCCTCGTGGGAAACACCATATATTTT.